The 15 T cell receptor beta chains reported below all come from one sample, sequenced in a study of glioma-infiltrating T cells. TCR alpha and beta CDR3 regions were amplified from RNA using iRepertoire nested multiplex PCR. TCRdb re-derived calls from the multiplex PCR reads in MiXCR, one entry per CDR3 protein. This sample has about 190,000 distinct CDR3 sequences, with approximately 30% found just once. Sequences were obtained from glioma tissue, nonneoplastic brain tissue, or PBMCs (not recorded which). The receptors were gathered from a human donor with low-grade glioma or glioblastoma, undergoing nonglioma brain surgery, or in good health (not recorded which).

V usage is TRBV27 and J usage is TRBJ2-5; perhaps TRBD2 as D (6 bases). V lost 6 bases to trimming and J lost 9 bases, with 23 bases between them. CDR1 MNHEY and CDR2 SMNVEV come from the germline V gene (reference sequence). This CDR3 comprises 15 residues. The CDR3 region has the DNA TGTGCCAGCAGCCCCCAACCACTACCAAGGGAGGCCCAGTACTTC. Protein sequence: CASSPQPLPREAQYF.

This clonotype appeared a few times. The chain is built from TRBV12-3 or TRBV12-4 and TRBJ2-1; 9 bases line up with TRBD2. V gave up 2 bases and J gave up 9 bases; unmatched junction bases: 8. The CDR3 has 15 residues. CDR3 sequence reads: CASSLLREGRGEQFF. The CDR3 DNA is TGTGCCAGCAGTTTACTGCGGGAGGGCCGTGGTGAGCAGTTCTTC.

This clonotype was seen ten or more times. The chain combines TRBV28 with TRBJ1-2; 8 bases align to TRBD1. The J segment lost 4 bases and the V segment lost 2 bases, leaving 3 bases of the junction unmatched. Germline V gives CDR1 MDHEN, CDR2 SYDVKM. The CDR3 covers 14 residues. CDR3 amino acids: CASSLADRVYGYTF. CDR3 coding DNA: TGTGCCAGCAGTTTAGCGGACAGGGTCTATGGCTACACCTTC.

The table lists this clonotype with many counts. The chain links TRBV4-1 to TRBJ2-5; D is unresolved. Germline CDR1 reads MGHRA; CDR2 reads YSYEKL. The CDR3 runs to 13 residues. V lost 6 bases to trimming and J lost 1 base, with 9 bases between them. DNA for the CDR3: TGCGCCAGCAGGCTACTGCTCCAAGAGACCCAGTACTTC. Its protein product is CASRLLLQETQYF.

This clonotype was counted at least ten times. The chain joins TRBV7-2 to TRBJ2-1; D not certain. Trimming left V 2 bases short and J 9 bases short, with 5 bases between. This CDR3 is 11 amino acids long. Germline CDR1 is SGHTA and CDR2 is FQGNSA. The DNA of the CDR3 is TGTGCCAGCAGCTTATGGACTGAGCAGTTCTTC. This codes for CASSLWTEQFF.

The chain joins TRBV27 to TRBJ1-2, with D uncertain. The CDR3 consists of 12 residues. CDR1 MNHEY and CDR2 SMNVEV come from the germline V gene (reference sequence). The CDR3 reads CGSYNSFYGYTF. The CDR3 DNA reads as TGTGGCAGTTACAACAGCTTCTATGGCTACACCTTC.

This clonotype has a count of ten or more. V is TRBV4-3 and J is TRBJ1-5, with D possibly TRBD1 on 6 matching bases. CDR3 length equals 17 residues. Trimming took off 0 bases at V and 7 bases at J, with 19 bases between the two ends. Germline lookup yields CDR1 LGHNA and CDR2 YSLEER. The CDR3 sequence: CASSQDAGSRGKQPQHF. CDR3 coding DNA: TGCGCCAGCAGCCAAGACGCGGGGTCAAGGGGGAAACAGCCCCAGCATTTT.

The sample holds a few counts of this clonotype. The CDR3 is CASSVGTIETQYF. The CDR3 bases are TGTGCCAGTAGTGTAGGGACAATTGAGACCCAGTACTTC. This chain joins TRBV19 and TRBJ2-5; TRBD1 might be the D (6 bases). Germline V gene lookup returns CDR1 LNHDA and CDR2 SQIVND (reference sequence). This CDR3 spans 13 amino acids. Trimming left V 5 bases short and J 5 bases short, with 12 bases between.

Remarks on this clonotype: A much larger clone differs from this one at a single base, so this may be a read error. The rearrangement joins TRBV19 to TRBJ2-5; D gene uncertain. Germline CDR1 is LNHDA and CDR2 is SQIVND (reference sequence). V was clipped by 5 bases and J by 2 bases, with 12 bases between them. There are 14 residues in the CDR3. CDR3 sequence reads: CASSLDNVQETQYF. In DNA, the CDR3 is TGTGCCAGTAGTCTTGACAACGTACAAGAGACCCAGTACTTC. Full variable domain (remainder filled in from reference TRBV19 and TRBJ2-5): DGGITQSPKYLFRKEGQNVTLSCEQNLNHDAMYWYRQDPGQGLRLIYYSQIVNDFQKGDIAEGYSVSREKKESFPLTVTSAQKNPTAFYLCASSLDNVQETQYFGPGTRLLVL.

Concerning this clonotype: A much larger clone lies one base from this, so it may be a read error. The V and J genes are TRBV4-1 and TRBJ2-3, with 14 positions matching TRBD2. This CDR3 spans 19 amino acids. Trimming took 2 bases from V and 3 from J; bases not matched to a gene: 10. From germline, CDR1 is MGHRA and CDR2 YSYEKL. The CDR3 loop reads CASSQTTSGRADRTDTQYF. CDR3 sequence (DNA): TGCGCCAGCAGCCAAACGACTAGCGGGAGGGCCGATAGGACAGATACGCAGTATTTT.

The chain carries TRBV19 and TRBJ2-1; TRBD2 is a possible D gene (6 bases). With 6 bases removed from V and 4 bases from J, the gap between germline ends came to 10 bases. The CDR3 has 13 residues. CDR1 is LNHDA and CDR2 is SQIVND in the germline V gene (reference sequence). In nucleotides, the CDR3 is TGTGCCAGTAGCTCACTAGCATACAATGAGCAGTTCTTC. This codes for CASSSLAYNEQFF.

This clonotype was seen repeatedly, ten times or more. CDR3 nucleotide sequence: TGTGCCAGCAGCAAGATACCCCCCCCCTACGAGCAGTACTTC. This sequence encodes CASSKIPPPYEQYF. The chain employs TRBV7-8 and TRBJ2-7; D is uncertain. The germline gives CDR1 SGHVS, CDR2 FQNEAQ. The CDR3 length is 14 residues. Trimming took off 5 bases at V and 2 bases at J, with 13 bases between the two ends.

As for this clonotype: A single base separates this from a much larger clone, so it may be a read error. This sequence joins TRBV10-3 and TRBJ2-1, with D perhaps TRBD2 (5 bases). The CDR3 runs to 14 residues. V lost 7 bases and J lost 7, with 17 bases in between. The V gene's germline CDR1 is ENHRY and CDR2 SYGVKD. This CDR3 reads CAINFGDGLNEQFF. The CDR3 bases are TGTGCCATCAATTTCGGGGATGGTTTAAATGAGCAGTTCTTC.

Worth noting for this clonotype: This clone may be a read error of a much larger clone one base away. Here the CDR3 DNA reads TGTGCCAGCAGCTTAGAGACAGGGGGCGTTAACGAGCAGTACTTC. Protein sequence: CASSLETGGVNEQYF. The rearrangement joins TRBV7-2 to TRBJ2-7, with 10 bases fitting TRBD1. The CDR3 totals 15 residues. Germline V gene lookup returns CDR1 SGHTA and CDR2 FQGNSA. Trimming took 1 base from V and 5 from J; bases not matched to a gene: 5.

In this sample, this clonotype turned up a few times. The chain has TRBV3-1 and TRBJ2-4; D possibly corresponds to TRBD2 (7 bases). Trimming took off 1 base at V and 8 bases at J, with 15 bases between the two ends. CDR3 size: 15 residues. Germline-derived CDR1 and CDR2 are LGHDT and YNNKEL (reference sequence). CDR3 nucleotide sequence: TGTGCCAGCAGCCAAGCGTCAGGGGCGGGAGACATTCAGTACTTC. This codes for CASSQASGAGDIQYF.